A selection of T cell receptor beta chains follows, all from one sample in a study of immune evolution from preneoplasia to lung adenocarcinoma. Sequencing was performed with immunoSEQ multiplex PCR; in TCRdb, only in-frame clones are kept and a portion is missing. Of 3,500 to 5,500 clones detected, approximately 89% appear once; the ten largest clones hold 2% to 2.5%. The sample consisted of FFPE lung adenocarcinoma in situ tissue. Receptors were obtained from a person aged 55-79 years with lung adenocarcinoma. Each CDR3 is given with its conserved first and last residue. The D gene is left open where the match is weak. Not every row has a clone size; where given, it reads once, few, many or a size class.

size,D,V,J,CDR3,DNA
NA,NA,TRBV7-8,TRBJ2-1,CASSLGGQGYNEQFF,TGTGCCAGCAGCTTAGGGGGGCAGGGCTACAATGAGCAGTTCTTC
NA,NA,TRBV9,TRBJ2-3,CASSVEGLTDTQYF,TGTGCCAGCAGCGTAGAGGGGCTCACAGATACGCAGTATTTT
NA,NA,TRBV7-9,TRBJ1-1,CASSNTGRTEAFF,TGTGCCAGCAGCAACACAGGGAGGACTGAAGCTTTCTTT
once,TRBD1,TRBV30,TRBJ2-5,CALTDRGGETQYF,TGTGCCTTAACAGACAGGGGCGGGGAGACCCAGTACTTC
NA,NA,TRBV7-9,TRBJ2-1,CASSRDSLGEQFF,TGTGCCAGCAGCCGGGACTCCCTGGGTGAGCAGTTCTTC
NA,NA,TRBV28,TRBJ1-1,CASGKTVRTEAFF,TGTGCCAGCGGCAAGACAGTTCGCACTGAAGCTTTCTTT
NA,NA,TRBV10-3,TRBJ2-3,CALLTGRGADTQYF,TGTGCCCTTCTTACGGGGAGGGGGGCAGATACGCAGTATTTT
NA,TRBD1,TRBV16,TRBJ1-2,CASSQSDRGPYGYTF,TGTGCCAGCAGCCAATCGGACAGGGGACCGTATGGCTACACCTTC
NA,NA,TRBV28,TRBJ1-5,CASSSLTEYQPQHF,TGTGCCAGCAGTTCCCTGACAGAGTATCAGCCCCAGCATTTT
NA,NA,TRBV7-2,TRBJ2-2,CASSARQDTNTGELFF,TGTGCCAGCAGCGCACGACAGGATACGAACACCGGGGAGCTGTTTTTT
NA,NA,TRBV30,TRBJ2-2,CAWRLGTGELFF,TGTGCCTGGCGGCTAGGCACCGGGGAGCTGTTTTTT
NA,TRBD1,TRBV4-1,TRBJ2-1,CASSQLGTGSYNEQFF,TGCGCCAGCAGCCAACTTGGGACAGGGAGCTACAATGAGCAGTTCTTC
NA,NA,TRBV28,TRBJ1-4,CASSSYRGGRAILFF,TGTGCCAGCAGTTCATATAGGGGAGGCAGGGCAATCCTGTTTTTT
NA,TRBD2,TRBV30,TRBJ2-1,CAWSWGLAGANEQFF,TGTGCCTGGAGTTGGGGGCTAGCGGGAGCCAATGAGCAGTTCTTC
NA,NA,TRBV5-6,TRBJ2-7,CASSSRIGEQYF,TGTGCCAGCAGCTCGCGGATTGGCGAGCAGTACTTC
NA,NA,TRBV5-1,TRBJ2-2,CASSSGSIGTGELFF,TGCGCCAGCAGCTCCGGGTCCATTGGCACCGGGGAGCTGTTTTTT
NA,NA,TRBV7-6,TRBJ2-5,CASSLTRLGGETQYF,TGTGCCAGCAGCTTAACCCGCCTGGGGGGTGAGACCCAGTACTTC
NA,NA,TRBV5-1,TRBJ2-1,CASSLDLLGGAQQFF,TGCGCCAGCAGCTTGGATCTCCTTGGGGGGGCCCAGCAGTTCTTC
NA,TRBD2,TRBV30,TRBJ2-1,CAWSRAGVEQFF,TGTGCCTGGAGTAGGGCGGGGGTTGAGCAGTTCTTC
NA,TRBD1,TRBV19,TRBJ1-5,CASSISGRGRRQPQHF,TGTGCCAGTAGTATATCTGGGAGGGGGCGACGTCAGCCCCAGCATTTT
NA,NA,TRBV28,TRBJ2-1,CASSLPAVQYNEQFF,TGTGCCAGCAGTTTACCCGCCGTGCAATACAATGAGCAGTTCTTC
NA,NA,TRBV5-1,TRBJ1-1,CASRGGASDTEAFF,TGCGCCAGCAGAGGGGGGGCGTCGGACACTGAAGCTTTCTTT
NA,TRBD2,TRBV7-2,TRBJ2-3,CASSSSGPDTQYF,TGTGCCAGCAGCTCTAGCGGGCCAGATACGCAGTATTTT
NA,TRBD1,TRBV6-1,TRBJ1-5,CASSEMGQGHQPQHF,TGTGCCAGCAGTGAAATGGGACAGGGACATCAGCCCCAGCATTTT
NA,NA,TRBV9,TRBJ2-1,CASSVDNPASEQFF,TGTGCCAGCAGCGTAGATAACCCAGCGAGTGAGCAGTTCTTC
NA,NA,TRBV6-1,TRBJ1-1,CASSSGPATEAFF,TGTGCCAGCAGCTCGGGACCCGCAACTGAAGCTTTCTTT
once,NA,TRBV2,TRBJ1-1,CASSHPRDGGNTEAFF,TGTGCCAGCAGTCACCCCCGGGACGGGGGGAACACTGAAGCTTTCTTT
NA,NA,TRBV7-2,TRBJ2-6,CASSLAHVSGANVLTF,TGTGCCAGCAGCTTAGCGCACGTATCTGGGGCCAACGTCCTGACTTTC
few,TRBD1,TRBV19,TRBJ2-7,CANHRDRGFEGQYF,TGTGCCAATCACCGGGACAGGGGGTTTGAGGGGCAGTACTTC
NA,NA,TRBV7-9,TRBJ2-5,CASSPAQRAGETQYF,TGTGCCAGCAGCCCCGCGCAGAGGGCTGGAGAGACCCAGTACTTC
NA,NA,TRBV9,TRBJ2-1,CASSEGGGIYNEQFF,TGTGCCAGCAGCGAGGGGGGTGGAATCTACAATGAGCAGTTCTTC
once,NA,TRBV10-3,TRBJ2-1,CAISEGDLWGSKNEQFF,TGTGCCATCAGTGAGGGGGATCTTTGGGGCAGTAAGAATGAGCAGTTCTTC
NA,NA,TRBV11-2,TRBJ2-1,CASVSGKQFF,TGTGCCAGCGTATCCGGAAAGCAGTTCTTC
NA,NA,TRBV2,TRBJ2-1,CASRRDSRFNEQFF,TGTGCCAGCAGGAGAGACAGCCGATTCAATGAGCAGTTCTTC
NA,NA,TRBV27,TRBJ1-5,CASSPGTPDSNQPQHF,TGTGCCAGCAGTCCAGGGACACCAGATAGCAATCAGCCCCAGCATTTT
NA,NA,TRBV28,TRBJ2-1,CASSFPPRTRTYNEQFF,TGTGCCAGCAGTTTCCCCCCTAGGACAAGAACCTACAATGAGCAGTTCTTC
NA,NA,TRBV5-3,TRBJ1-5,CASPYPGGPAYSNQPQHF,TGTGCCTCCCCATACCCGGGGGGGCCCGCTTATAGCAATCAGCCCCAGCATTTT
NA,NA,TRBV30,TRBJ1-6,CAWSAGHRAGPLHF,TGTGCCTGGAGTGCCGGACACCGGGCCGGACCCCTCCACTTT
NA,TRBD1,TRBV18,TRBJ2-2,CASSPGQLTGELFF,TGTGCCAGCTCACCGGGACAGCTAACCGGGGAGCTGTTTTTT
NA,TRBD1,TRBV11-3,TRBJ1-4,CASSSPDRELFF,TGTGCCAGCAGCTCCCCGGACAGGGAACTGTTTTTT
NA,NA,TRBV11-3,TRBJ2-7,CASSQTATRLDEQYF,TGTGCCAGCAGCCAGACAGCGACCAGACTCGACGAGCAGTACTTC
NA,NA,TRBV5-1,TRBJ2-7,CASSPGSYEQYF,TGCGCCAGCAGCCCGGGGTCTTACGAGCAGTACTTC
NA,NA,TRBV5-1,TRBJ2-3,CASSGTGRGTDTQYF,TGCGCCAGCAGCGGCACAGGCCGCGGCACAGATACGCAGTATTTT
NA,TRBD2,TRBV7-2,TRBJ2-7,CASSLPLGLATYEQYF,TGTGCCAGCAGCTTGCCGCTCGGACTAGCTACCTACGAGCAGTACTTC
NA,NA,TRBV5-1,TRBJ2-1,CASSLEGSSYNEQFF,TGCGCCAGCAGCTTGGAAGGGAGCTCCTACAATGAGCAGTTCTTC
NA,TRBD1,TRBV4-1,TRBJ2-5,CASSQGGRGLPETQYF,TGCGCCAGCAGCCAAGGGGGCAGGGGGCTTCCAGAGACCCAGTACTTC